The rows below give T cell receptor beta chains drawn from one sample of a study of blood T cell repertoires in COVID-19. Method: immunoSEQ multiplex PCR; TCRdb's copy keeps in-frame clones and lacks some. Altogether fewer than 200,000 clones are present, around 83% being singletons, with the ten largest covering about 1.6%. The sequenced sample was peripheral blood. These receptors all come from a human donor in a cohort sampled during active COVID-19. Both conserved end residues are part of each CDR3. D genes are given only for firm matches. For some rows the clone size is stated as once, few or many, or as a class when expanded; others skip it.

V gene	D gene	J gene	clone size	CDR3 DNA	CDR3 protein
TRBV7-2	TRBD2	TRBJ2-3	.	TGTGCCAGCAGCCCCAACCCGGGACTAGTCGCAGATACGCAGTATTTT	CASSPNPGLVADTQYF
TRBV3-1/TRBV3-2	TRBD2	TRBJ2-5	.	TGTGCCAGCAGCCACCCCACTAGGGACTACCGCCAAGAGACCCAGTACTTC	CASSHPTRDYRQETQYF
TRBV7-2	.	TRBJ2-7	.	TGTGCCAGCAGCTTAGGACAGCCCTACGAGCAGTACTTC	CASSLGQPYEQYF
TRBV5-4	.	TRBJ2-7	.	TGTGCCAGCAGCTTGGAGACAGCTTCCTACGAGCAGTACTTC	CASSLETASYEQYF
TRBV19	TRBD1	TRBJ2-7	.	TGTGCCAGTAGTTCAACAGGGGCCGTAAACTACGAGCAGTACTTC	CASSSTGAVNYEQYF
TRBV18	TRBD2	TRBJ2-3	.	TGTGCCAGCTCACCCCTAGCGGGAGGGAGCACAGATACGCAGTATTTT	CASSPLAGGSTDTQYF
TRBV7-2	TRBD2	TRBJ2-7	once	TGTGCCAGCAGCGAAGTAGCGGGCCCCTACGAGCAGTACTTC	CASSEVAGPYEQYF
TRBV7-8	.	TRBJ2-7	.	TGTGCCAGCAGCGGATCCGGGATACGGGGTTACGAGCAGTACTTC	CASSGSGIRGYEQYF
TRBV27	TRBD2	TRBJ2-7	.	TGTGCCAGCAAAACTAGCGGGAGGTTTTACGAGCAGTACTTC	CASKTSGRFYEQYF
TRBV11-2	.	TRBJ2-7	many	TGTGCCAGCAGTTACCTTGAGGACTACGAGCAGTACTTC	CASSYLEDYEQYF